These 27 T cell receptor beta chains were sequenced from one sample in a study of cytomegalovirus exposure and HLA in healthy donors. The study ran its PCR with 60 Vbeta and 13 Jbeta primers. TCRdb's copy holds only in-frame clones and misses some; the assay was immunoSEQ multiplex PCR. The table records a few hundred thousand clones, over 70% of them present only once. The sequencing input was PBMCs. The receptor source for this set is a girl aged 2 to 10 in good health and CMV-seronegative.

The table lists this clone with a few counts. The J gene is TRBJ2-7, the V gene TRBV9; D is uncertain. The germline V gene has CDR1 SGDLS and CDR2 YYNGEE. V lost 0 bases and J lost 3, with 4 bases in between. CDR3 length equals 12 residues. CDR3 amino acids: CASSVVDYEQYF. Written as DNA, the CDR3 is TGTGCCAGCAGCGTAGTAGACTACGAGCAGTACTTC.

The chain carries TRBV9 and TRBJ1-4; the D is unclear. The V end lost 4 bases, the J end lost 4 bases, and 11 bases lay between the germline ends. CDR3 length: 14 amino acids. Per germline, CDR1 SGDLS and CDR2 YYNGEE. CDR3 region: CASSRSVSNEKLFF. For the CDR3, the DNA is TGTGCCAGCAGCCGAAGCGTTAGTAATGAAAAACTGTTTTTT.

The chain carries TRBV28 and TRBJ2-7, with D perhaps matching TRBD1 (7 bases). The CDR3 sequence is 12 residues long. Germline V lookup: CDR1 MDHEN, CDR2 SYDVKM. The CDR3 region has the DNA TGTGGGGCGGGGACAGTGCCTTACGAGCAGTACTTC. Its translation is CGAGTVPYEQYF.

This sequence joins TRBV27 and TRBJ1-4; perhaps TRBD1 as D (6 bases). This CDR3 spans 13 amino acids. V was cut by 2 bases and J by 8 bases, with 9 bases left in between. The germline CDR1 and CDR2 sequences are MNHEY and SMNVEV (reference sequence). This CDR3 is CASSLRGGEKLFF. DNA of the CDR3: TGTGCCAGCAGTTTAAGGGGGGGCGAAAAACTGTTTTTT.

This clone was counted a few times. V gene TRBV30 combines with J gene TRBJ2-5; 8 bases line up with TRBD2. CDR3 length: 14 residues. The trim removed 5 bases at V and 5 bases at J, leaving 10 bases unmatched. Germline V lookup: CDR1 GTSNPN, CDR2 SVGIG (reference sequence). This chain's CDR3 is CAWGPGGARETQYF. The CDR3 bases are TGTGCCTGGGGACCCGGGGGGGCTAGGGAGACCCAGTACTTC.

The V gene is TRBV19, the J gene TRBJ2-6; 7 positions match TRBD2. Trimming removed 10 bases from V and 0 bases from J; junction bases left unmatched: 12. Germline-derived CDR1 and CDR2 are LNHDA and SQIVND (reference sequence). CDR3 length equals 17 residues. The CDR3 protein is CATRAKRGFSGANVLTF. The CDR3 nucleotides are TGTGCCACAAGGGCCAAGCGGGGTTTCTCTGGGGCCAACGTCCTGACTTTC.

J is TRBJ2-2 and V is TRBV27; TRBD1 matches at 7 bases. The trim removed 2 bases at V and 1 base at J, leaving 4 bases unmatched. Per the germline V gene, CDR1 is MNHEY and CDR2 is SMNVEV (reference sequence). There are 16 residues in the CDR3. The CDR3 region has the DNA TGTGCCAGCAGTTTAAGGGCAGGGGGGAACACCGGGGAGCTGTTTTTT. Residues: CASSLRAGGNTGELFF.

The chain links TRBV19 to TRBJ2-7; 10 bases agree with TRBD1. The CDR3 extends over 15 amino acids. With 2 bases clipped from V and 4 bases from J, the junction kept 5 bases outside the gene matches. Germline V lookup: CDR1 LNHDA, CDR2 SQIVND (reference sequence). The CDR3 DNA reads as TGTGCCAGTAGTATAATCCGGGACAGGGGTTACGAGCAGTACTTC. Protein: CASSIIRDRGYEQYF.

The V gene is TRBV2, the J gene TRBJ1-1; D may be TRBD1 (5 bases). Trimming took off 7 bases at V and 8 bases at J, with 17 bases between the two ends. The CDR3 has 13 residues. The germline V gene encodes CDR1 SNHLY and CDR2 FYNNEI. CDR3 region: CASNGHIPGEAFF. CDR3 nucleotides: TGTGCCAGCAATGGACATATCCCGGGCGAAGCTTTCTTT.

In its sample, this clone was seen once. This chain joins TRBV30 and TRBJ1-1, with D unclear. Germline loops: CDR1 GTSNPN, CDR2 SVGIG (reference sequence). The germline V and J ends were trimmed by 4 bases and 0 bases, with 12 bases remaining between them. The CDR3 runs to 14 residues. This CDR3 reads CAWTSGGVNTEAFF. The CDR3 coding sequence is TGTGCCTGGACTAGCGGAGGAGTGAACACTGAAGCTTTCTTT. The variable domain in full, with the rest retrieved from reference TRBV30 and TRBJ1-1, is SQTIHQWPATLVQPVGSPLSLECTVEGTSNPNLYWYRQAAGRGLQLLFYSVGIGQISSEVPQNLSASRPQDRQFILSSKKLLLSDSGFYLCAWTSGGVNTEAFFGQGTRLTVV.

This clone was counted only a few times. J is TRBJ1-1 and V is TRBV18; TRBD1 agrees at 7 bases. From germline, CDR1 is KGHSH and CDR2 LQKENI. This CDR3 spans 14 amino acids. J was trimmed by 0 bases and V by 4 bases; bases with no gene match: 2. The CDR3 sequence: CASSQGAMNTEAFF. In nucleotides, the CDR3 is TGTGCCAGCTCACAGGGGGCCATGAACACTGAAGCTTTCTTT.

This clone was detected only once. The gene calls are TRBV11-2 and TRBJ1-1; no clear D. Germline CDR1 is SGHAT and CDR2 is FQNNGV. Trimming left V 6 bases short and J 8 bases short, with 10 bases between. The CDR3 contains 11 residues. In nucleotides, the CDR3 is TGTGCCAGCAGTTTCTCCGGGGAAGCTTTCTTT. It codes for CASSFSGEAFF.

This chain connects TRBV29-1 to TRBJ2-3, with D hard to call. V lost 4 bases and J 3 bases, leaving 5 bases between the germline ends. The CDR3 length is 11 residues. Germline values: CDR1 SQVTM, CDR2 ANQGSEA. The DNA of the CDR3 is TGCAGCGTTGTTCAAACAGATACGCAGTATTTT. Its protein product is CSVVQTDTQYF.

This chain links TRBV7-9 with TRBJ2-2; D may be TRBD2 (5 bases). The V gene lost 6 bases and the J gene lost 0 bases, with 8 bases spanning the gap. The CDR3 length is 14 residues. In germline, CDR1 is SEHNR, CDR2 FQNEAQ (reference sequence). CDR3: CASSGGPNTGELFF. DNA for the CDR3: TGTGCCAGCAGTGGAGGCCCGAACACCGGGGAGCTGTTTTTT.

The gene calls are TRBV6-1 and TRBJ2-1; tentative D call: TRBD2 (5 bases). Germline lookup yields CDR1 MNHNS and CDR2 SASEGT. The V end was cut by 2 bases, the J end by 5 bases, with 13 bases between. The length of the CDR3 is 15 residues. CDR3 region: CASSEWPGSNNEQFF. The CDR3 DNA reads as TGTGCCAGCAGTGAATGGCCGGGATCAAACAATGAGCAGTTCTTC.

This sequence joins TRBV11-2 and TRBJ2-2; the match to TRBD2 covers 14 bases. J lost 6 bases, V lost 5 bases, and 8 bases had no gene match. Germline V gene sequence: CDR1 SGHAT, CDR2 FQNNGV. The CDR3 consists of 17 residues. The CDR3 region has the DNA TGTGCCAGCAGCCCGGGACTAGCGGGGGTTAGGGCCGGGGAGCTGTTTTTT. It specifies CASSPGLAGVRAGELFF.

The V and J genes are TRBV29-1 and TRBJ1-2; weak D call: TRBD1 (6 bases). Germline V gene sequence: CDR1 SQVTM, CDR2 ANQGSEA. V lost 6 bases to trimming and J lost 4 bases, with 21 bases between them. The CDR3 totals 15 residues. CDR3 region: CSVDARGHRGYGYTF. DNA for the CDR3: TGCAGCGTAGACGCAAGGGGACATCGAGGCTATGGCTACACCTTC.

This chain connects TRBV5-1 to TRBJ2-3, with 15 bases fitting TRBD2. This CDR3 region has 16 residues. Looked up from germline, CDR1 is SGHRS and CDR2 is YFSETQ. Losses at the gene ends were 3 bases for V and 5 bases for J; bases not matched to a gene: 4. The CDR3 sequence: CASSWGLAGGLDTQYF. CDR3 in DNA: TGCGCCAGCAGCTGGGGACTAGCGGGAGGATTAGATACGCAGTATTTT.

This clone is a singleton in its sample. The gene calls are TRBV28 and TRBJ1-2, with D tentatively TRBD1 (6 bases). This CDR3 has 13 residues. V lost 10 bases to trimming and J lost 4 bases, with 16 bases between them. Germline assignment: CDR1 MDHEN and CDR2 SYDVKM. DNA of the CDR3: TGTGCCACGAAACAGGGAGTAGCCTATGGCTACACCTTC. Translation: CATKQGVAYGYTF.

In nucleotides, the CDR3 is TGCGCCAGTAAGTCCTTAGGGGGCGCCGAGGCTTTCTTT. The encoded protein is CASKSLGGAEAFF. The genes are TRBV4-1 and TRBJ1-1; TRBD1 matches 7 bases. Unmatched junction bases numbered 15, after V lost 9 bases and J lost 11 bases. The CDR3 has 13 residues. CDR1 and CDR2 from the germline V gene are MGHRA and YSYEKL.

This chain links TRBV13 with TRBJ1-6; D perhaps matches TRBD1 (6 bases). The V end was cut by 3 bases, the J end by 5 bases, with 17 bases between. The CDR3 totals 17 residues. CDR1 is PRHDT, CDR2 FYEKMQ, per germline (reference sequence). CDR3 in DNA: TGTGCCAGCAGCTTCTCTGTGGGGGCTCTGGATAATTCACCCCTCCACTTT. Translation: CASSFSVGALDNSPLHF.

A single count supports this clone. This chain connects TRBV6-4 to TRBJ2-3; TRBD1 matches at 7 bases. This CDR3 spans 15 amino acids. V lost 3 bases, J lost 0 bases, and 3 bases stayed unmatched. CDR1 and CDR2 (germline): MRHNA, SNTAGT. CDR3: CASSEDRYSTDTQYF. DNA of the CDR3: TGTGCCAGCAGTGAGGACAGGTATAGCACAGATACGCAGTATTTT.

Regarding this clone: The junction shows a germline mismatch at one end, possibly a read error. CDR3 amino acids: CASGQGPSTGELFF. The DNA of the CDR3 is TGTGCCAGCGGCCAGGGGCCGTCCACCGGGGAGCTGTTTTTT. The V call is TRBV14, the J call TRBJ2-2, with D tentatively TRBD1 (6 bases). The V gene's germline CDR1 is SGHDN and CDR2 FVKESK. This CDR3 is 14 amino acids long.

This clone was observed once. The rearrangement joins TRBV28 to TRBJ2-2; the match to TRBD2 covers 10 bases. This CDR3 region has 17 residues. Trimming removed 6 bases from V and 0 bases from J; junction bases left unmatched: 7. Germline CDR1 reads MDHEN; CDR2 reads SYDVKM. CDR3 protein: CASRLSGTSANTGELFF. The CDR3, as DNA: TGTGCCAGCAGGCTCTCCGGGACTAGCGCGAACACCGGGGAGCTGTTTTTT.

The rearrangement links TRBV28 to TRBJ1-5, with D uncertain. CDR3 length equals 15 residues. V lost 6 bases and J 0 bases, leaving 12 bases between the germline ends. Germline V gene data show CDR1 as MDHEN and CDR2 as SYDVKM. The CDR3 bases are TGTGCCAGCAGCTCCGGGTCGATTAGCAATCAGCCCCAGCATTTT. Translating it yields CASSSGSISNQPQHF.

This chain uses TRBV30 with TRBJ2-1; 9 positions match TRBD2. Germline lookup yields CDR1 GTSNPN and CDR2 SVGIG (reference sequence). The CDR3 sequence is 15 residues long. With V trimmed by 0 bases and J by 10 bases, 10 bases remained unmatched. Written as DNA, the CDR3 is TGTGCCTGGAGTGTACGTCGGCTAGCGGGAAGGGAGCAGTTCTTC. As protein: CAWSVRRLAGREQFF.

This clone appeared a few times. V gene TRBV6-1 combines with J gene TRBJ1-2; D is unresolved. Germline-derived CDR1 and CDR2 are MNHNS and SASEGT. The CDR3 sequence is 15 residues long. V was pared by 0 bases and J by 6 bases, with 14 bases between. DNA of the CDR3: TGTGCCAGCAGTGAAGCGTTCGTGGCGGCAAATGGCTACACCTTC. Translated, it gives CASSEAFVAANGYTF.